This T cell receptor beta chain is from a study of blood T cell repertoires in COVID-19. Study information: Acute and convalescent COVID-19 samples came from the United States, Italy and Spain.

Cohorts were assigned according to the clinical history that participants reported. All exposed participants met a person with COVID-19 within 2 weeks before entering the study. V lost 4 bases, J lost 8 bases, and 7 bases stayed unmatched. Germline CDR1 and CDR2: SGHNT and YYREEE (reference sequence). The length of the CDR3 is 15 residues. The table came from immunoSEQ multiplex PCR; TCRdb's copy has only in-frame clones and leaves some out. The sample includes hundreds of thousands of clones, 83% of them seen just once. This TCR was recovered from a woman aged 45-65 years who had been exposed to COVID-19. The chain joins TRBV5-4 to TRBJ2-1, with 12 bases matching TRBD2. The specimen sequenced was PBMCs or T cells enriched from blood (not recorded which). The CDR3 is CASSPTSGGRDEQFF. The CDR3 bases are TGTGCCAGCAGCCCAACTAGCGGGGGGCGGGATGAGCAGTTCTTC.